The rows below give T cell receptor beta chains drawn from one sample of a study of blood T cells in healthy people across ages. MiXCR was run by TCRdb on the 5' RACE reads, yielding one entry per CDR3 protein. The repertoire consists of some 800,000 distinct CDR3 sequences, with under 45% occurring once and the leading ten covering about a fifth. The sample consisted of blood. These receptor sequences come from a man aged 55 to 70 in good health. The CDR3 runs from the conserved cysteine through the conserved F or W. The D gene is left open where the match is weak. Clone size is shown for a subset of rows, as once, few, many or a class of expanded clone.

NA TRBJ1-6 14 few TRBV6-4 CASSARFNNSPLHF TGTGCCAGCAGTGCCAGGTTCAATAATTCACCCCTCCACTTT
NA TRBJ2-7 15 few TRBV6-1 CASSEWDGSSYEQYF TGTGCCAGCAGTGAATGGGACGGGAGCTCCTACGAGCAGTACTTC
NA TRBJ2-3 16 NA TRBV27 CAGTKMGRSSTDTQYF TGTGCCGGCACCAAGATGGGACGTTCTAGCACAGATACGCAGTATTTT
TRBD2 TRBJ2-3 19 NA TRBV12-3/TRBV12-4 CASSLALVAGGPIGDTQYF TGTGCCAGCAGTTTAGCGCTGGTAGCGGGGGGGCCAATAGGAGATACGCAGTATTTT
TRBD2 TRBJ2-7 15 NA TRBV5-5 CASSPLGRTSYEQYF TGTGCCAGCAGCCCCCTCGGGAGGACTTCCTACGAGCAGTACTTC
NA TRBJ2-1 12 NA TRBV27 CASRVSYNEQFF TGTGCCAGCCGCGTTTCCTACAATGAGCAGTTCTTC
NA TRBJ2-7 13 NA TRBV27 CASGNRGGDEQYF TGTGCCAGCGGAAACAGGGGAGGCGACGAGCAGTACTTC
NA TRBJ1-2 14 many TRBV10-3 CAISGQNSNYGYTF TGTGCCATCAGTGGACAGAATTCTAACTATGGCTACACCTTC
NA TRBJ2-5 14 NA TRBV7-2 CASSLQGGRDEQYF TGTGCCAGCAGCTTACAAGGAGGTAGAGATGAGCAGTACTTC
TRBD2 TRBJ2-5 14 NA TRBV27 CASRLAGAKETQYF TGTGCCAGCAGACTAGCGGGGGCGAAAGAGACCCAGTACTTC
NA TRBJ2-7 13 NA TRBV6-5 CAPPTSDRYEQYF TGTGCCCCCCCTACATCCGACCGTTACGAGCAGTACTTC
NA TRBJ2-3 17 NA TRBV14 CASSQDFGEWGTDTQYF TGTGCCAGCAGCCAAGATTTCGGGGAGTGGGGCACAGATACGCAGTATTTT
NA TRBJ1-4 14 NA TRBV25-1 CASSEYRFGEKLFF TGTGCCAGCAGTGAATACAGGTTCGGCGAAAAACTGTTTTTT
NA TRBJ2-1 11 NA TRBV5-6 CASSSTYEQFF TGTGCCAGCAGCTCGACCTATGAGCAGTTCTTC
NA TRBJ2-5 17 few TRBV3-1 CASSDRWGTSLGETQYF TGTGCCAGCAGCGACCGTTGGGGAACCTCACTAGGAGAGACCCAGTACTTC
TRBD2 TRBJ2-7 15 NA TRBV12-3/TRBV12-4 CASTPGLQSSYEQYF TGTGCCAGCACCCCGGGACTACAAAGCTCCTACGAGCAGTACTTC
TRBD2 TRBJ2-7 20 NA TRBV7-2 CASSPGLAGGHAISSYEQYF TGTGCCAGCAGCCCGGGACTAGCGGGGGGCCACGCGATAAGCTCCTACGAGCAGTACTTC
NA TRBJ2-6 17 NA TRBV27 CASSPREGHSGANVLTF TGTGCCAGCAGTCCTAGAGAGGGACACTCTGGGGCCAACGTCCTGACTTTC
NA TRBJ2-3 15 NA TRBV7-2 CASSLVGTNSDTQYF TGTGCCAGCAGCTTAGTAGGGACGAATTCAGATACGCAGTATTTT
TRBD2 TRBJ2-3 15 NA TRBV20-1 CSARYRTSVADTQYF TGCAGTGCTAGATATCGGACTAGCGTGGCAGATACGCAGTATTTT
TRBD1 TRBJ2-1 15 NA TRBV14 CASSNQGARYNEQFF TGTGCCAGCAGCAATCAGGGGGCTCGGTACAATGAGCAGTTCTTC
NA TRBJ2-6 16 NA TRBV7-2 CASSSYRDSGANVLTF TGTGCCAGCAGCTCCTACAGGGATTCGGGGGCCAACGTCCTGACTTTC
NA TRBJ1-2 16 NA TRBV7-8 CASSSIRFDRPRGYTF TGTGCCAGCAGCTCCATCCGATTCGACAGGCCTCGTGGCTACACCTTC
NA TRBJ2-5 13 NA TRBV7-9 CASSLPGVETQYF TGTGCCAGCAGCTTACCAGGGGTGGAGACCCAGTACTTC
TRBD1 TRBJ2-1 15 few TRBV6-2/TRBV6-3 CASSTPGQGMNEQFF TGTGCCAGCAGTACCCCGGGACAGGGCATGAATGAGCAGTTCTTC
TRBD1 TRBJ1-5 15 NA TRBV28 CASSSPGQGYQPQHF TGTGCCAGCAGTTCCCCCGGACAGGGATATCAGCCCCAGCATTTT
TRBD1 TRBJ1-2 13 few TRBV20-1 CSAREGTEYGYTF TGCAGTGCTAGAGAGGGGACAGAGTATGGCTACACCTTC
NA TRBJ2-1 16 NA TRBV2 CASSEDPPYAYNEQFF TGTGCCAGCAGTGAAGACCCACCCTACGCCTACAATGAGCAGTTCTTC
NA TRBJ2-3 15 NA TRBV5-1 CASSLDAPGTDTQYF TGCGCCAGCAGCTTGGATGCCCCCGGGACAGATACGCAGTATTTT
NA TRBJ2-5 12 NA TRBV28 CASTQGIETQYF TGTGCCAGCACCCAGGGTATAGAGACCCAGTACTTC
NA TRBJ2-3 16 NA TRBV9 CASSVRGQAEGDTQYF TGTGCCAGCAGCGTACGAGGACAGGCGGAGGGGGATACGCAGTATTTT
NA TRBJ2-3 13 few TRBV7-6 CASSLSITDTQYF TGTGCCAGCAGCTTATCTATTACAGATACGCAGTATTTT
TRBD1 TRBJ1-2 13 few TRBV2 CASSTGTGYGYTF TGTGCCAGCAGTACCGGGACAGGGTATGGCTACACCTTC
NA TRBJ2-7 14 many TRBV25-1 CASSYQGRSYEQYF TGTGCCAGCAGTTACCAGGGCCGCTCCTACGAGCAGTACTTC
NA TRBJ2-7 15 NA TRBV24-1 CATSDFGQGTYEQYF TGTGCCACCAGTGATTTCGGCCAGGGAACCTACGAGCAGTACTTC
NA TRBJ1-3 14 few TRBV29-1 CSGSLGLSGNTIYF TGCAGCGGATCCCTTGGGCTGTCTGGAAACACCATATATTTT
NA TRBJ2-1 13 NA TRBV5-1 CASSSGRDNEQFF TGCGCCAGCAGCTCGGGGCGAGACAATGAGCAGTTCTTC
TRBD1 TRBJ1-2 14 NA TRBV20-1 CSASTGTGGRGYTF TGCAGTGCTAGTACAGGGACAGGGGGTCGAGGCTACACCTTC
TRBD1 TRBJ2-1 15 NA TRBV9 CASSGQGAAYNEQFF TGTGCCAGCAGCGGACAGGGGGCGGCCTACAATGAGCAGTTCTTC
NA TRBJ2-1 11 NA TRBV20-1 CSARVGQTQFF TGCAGTGCTAGAGTAGGGCAGACCCAGTTCTTC
NA TRBJ2-7 15 few TRBV9 CASSVGRGRSYEQYF TGTGCCAGCAGCGTAGGGCGGGGACGCTCTTACGAGCAGTACTTC
NA TRBJ1-2 15 few TRBV4-3 CASSQDFGGRGGYTF TGCGCCAGCAGCCAAGATTTTGGGGGGAGGGGTGGCTACACCTTC
NA TRBJ1-2 12 NA TRBV20-1 CSASRVDYGYTF TGCAGTGCTAGTAGGGTGGACTATGGCTACACCTTC
NA TRBJ1-2 11 few TRBV27 CATRRDYGYTF TGTGCCACCCGACGAGATTATGGCTACACCTTC
TRBD2 TRBJ2-3 18 NA TRBV30 CAWSPFPSHTGGTDTQYF TGTGCCTGGAGTCCATTCCCCTCCCATACGGGGGGAACAGATACGCAGTATTTT
NA TRBJ2-7 15 NA TRBV20-1 CSARPGNTRENEQYF TGCAGTGCTAGACCAGGGAATACAAGGGAAAACGAGCAGTACTTC
TRBD2 TRBJ2-1 16 few TRBV29-1 CSGSGSGGSSYNEQFF TGCAGCGGGTCGGGTAGCGGGGGAAGCTCCTACAATGAGCAGTTCTTC
NA TRBJ2-4 16 NA TRBV6-6 CASSYYQAMEANIQYF TGTGCCAGCAGTTACTACCAGGCAATGGAGGCCAACATTCAGTACTTC
NA TRBJ2-7 12 NA TRBV6-2/TRBV6-3 CASFRGQGEQYF TGTGCCAGCTTTAGAGGCCAGGGTGAGCAGTACTTC
TRBD2 TRBJ2-4 15 NA TRBV11-2 CASSFSSGGGNIQYF TGTGCCAGCAGCTTTTCGAGCGGGGGGGGAAACATTCAGTACTTC
NA TRBJ2-7 17 NA TRBV13 CASSLGQGPTYSYEQYF TGTGCCAGCAGCTTAGGCCAGGGGCCTACATACTCCTACGAGCAGTACTTC
TRBD1 TRBJ2-5 13 NA TRBV20-1 CSADRGTGKTQYF TGCAGTGCTGACCGTGGGACAGGGAAGACCCAGTACTTC
TRBD2 TRBJ2-1 16 NA TRBV4-1 CASSQSLAGVYNEQFF TGCGCCAGCAGCCAGTCACTAGCGGGGGTTTACAATGAGCAGTTCTTC
NA TRBJ2-1 14 few TRBV7-9 CASSLPNSPNEQFF TGTGCCAGCAGCTTACCGAACTCACCCAATGAGCAGTTCTTC
NA TRBJ1-2 14 NA TRBV6-2/TRBV6-3 CANSYDGEAVGYTF TGTGCCAACAGTTATGACGGGGAGGCCGTTGGCTACACCTTC
NA TRBJ1-5 14 few TRBV6-2/TRBV6-3 CASSYKIGEQPQHF TGTGCCAGCAGTTATAAGATCGGGGAACAGCCCCAGCATTTT
NA TRBJ1-5 14 NA TRBV19 CASSMGSTNQPQHF TGTGCCAGTAGTATGGGCAGCACCAATCAGCCCCAGCATTTT
TRBD1 TRBJ1-6 15 few TRBV14 CASSQDRPGGSPLHF TGTGCCAGCAGCCAAGATCGGCCAGGGGGATCACCCCTCCACTTT